The 25 T cell receptor beta chains in this list originate from one sample, sequenced in a study of blood T cell repertoires in COVID-19. The protocol was immunoSEQ multiplex PCR, while the TCRdb copy is restricted to in-frame clones and leaves out a portion. Here the sample spans over 50,000 clones, around 87% being singletons. The sample comprised peripheral blood. The receptors stem from a man aged 60 to 75 with acute or convalescent COVID-19.

The chain recombines TRBV14 with TRBJ1-1; D gene unclear. This CDR3 contains 13 residues. V was clipped by 1 base and J by 6 bases, with 9 bases between them. CDR1 SGHDN and CDR2 FVKESK come from the germline V gene. Here the CDR3 reads CASSQGQVSEAFF. In nucleotides, the CDR3 is TGTGCCAGCAGCCAAGGGCAGGTCTCTGAAGCTTTCTTT.

The chain recombines TRBV6-6 with TRBJ2-6; D is undetermined. The V and J ends lost 4 bases and 0 bases respectively, with 7 bases between them. The CDR3 runs to 15 residues. Germline CDR1 reads MNHNY; CDR2 reads SVGAGI (reference sequence). CDR3 in DNA: TGTGCCAGCAGTTCCCCACACTCTGGGGCCAACGTCCTGACTTTC. Translation gives CASSSPHSGANVLTF.

V gene TRBV11-2 combines with J gene TRBJ2-5, with TRBD2 as a possible D gene (6 bases). Germline V CDR1 and CDR2: SGHAT, FQNNGV. CDR3 length: 14 amino acids. The ends were cut back, 0 bases at V and 5 bases at J, with 10 bases in the middle. CDR3 amino acids: CASSLELGGETQYF. The DNA of the CDR3 is TGTGCCAGCAGCTTAGAGCTAGGAGGGGAGACCCAGTACTTC.

The chain employs TRBV5-6 and TRBJ2-3; D is unresolved. V shed 3 bases and J shed 0 bases, with 5 bases lying between them. Germline V gene data show CDR1 as SGHDT and CDR2 as YYEEEE. The CDR3 has 13 residues. This CDR3 is CASSSSSTDTQYF. Here the CDR3 DNA reads TGTGCCAGCAGCTCGTCTAGCACAGATACGCAGTATTTT.

This chain links TRBV2 with TRBJ2-3; a possible D gene is TRBD1 (5 bases). The V end was cut by 10 bases, the J end by 2 bases, with 13 bases between. The CDR3 is 13 amino acids. CDR1 and CDR2 from the germline V gene are SNHLY and FYNNEI. This chain's CDR3 is CAIEPTDTDTQYF. The CDR3 DNA sequence: TGTGCCATAGAACCGACAGACACAGATACGCAGTATTTT.

V is TRBV11-2 and J is TRBJ1-2, with TRBD1 as a possible D gene (5 bases). Trimming removed 5 bases from V and 3 bases from J, with 10 bases in between. The germline CDR1 and CDR2 sequences are SGHAT and FQNNGV. This CDR3 has 13 residues. As DNA, the CDR3 is TGTGCCAGCAGCCGGCGGGGGGACTATGGCTACACCTTC. Its protein is CASSRRGDYGYTF.

The chain carries TRBV4-2 and TRBJ2-7; 11 nucleotides line up with TRBD2. J gave up 0 bases and V 1 base, and 8 bases lay outside the gene matches. Germline lookup yields CDR1 LGHNA and CDR2 YNFKEQ. This CDR3 has 18 residues. Here the CDR3 DNA reads TGTGCCAGCAGCCAAGTTTCTAGCGGGGGGCCTGGCTCCTACGAGCAGTACTTC. Encoded protein: CASSQVSSGGPGSYEQYF.

This chain links TRBV19 with TRBJ2-3, with D perhaps matching TRBD1 (6 bases). Trimming pared 6 bases from V and 3 bases from J, leaving 10 bases between. This CDR3 is built from 13 residues. The germline V gene encodes CDR1 LNHDA and CDR2 SQIVND (reference sequence). The CDR3 DNA reads TGTGCCAGTAGGACCGGACAGACAGATACGCAGTATTTT. Residues: CASRTGQTDTQYF.

J is TRBJ2-3 and V is TRBV20-1, with 7 bases aligning to TRBD2. CDR3 length equals 15 residues. Trimming cost V 3 bases and J 4 bases; bases outside gene matches: 10. Germline loops: CDR1 DFQATT, CDR2 SNEGSKA (reference sequence). The CDR3 loop reads CSASWGRSGADTQYF. In nucleotides, the CDR3 is TGCAGTGCTAGTTGGGGCCGCAGCGGGGCAGATACGCAGTATTTT.

The rearrangement uses TRBV3-1 (or the pseudogene TRBV3-2) and TRBJ1-1, with a tentative D call TRBD1 (6 bases). Trimming shortened V by 0 bases and J by 5 bases, and 13 bases separated the two germline ends. Germline CDR1 is LGHDT and CDR2 is YNNKEL (reference sequence). This CDR3 contains 15 residues. In nucleotides, the CDR3 is TGTGCCAGCAGCCAAGATAGGGGGTGGAAGACTGAAGCTTTCTTT. Amino acids: CASSQDRGWKTEAFF.

The V call is TRBV19, the J call TRBJ1-5, with D possibly TRBD1 on 5 matching bases. This CDR3 comprises 17 residues. Germline V CDR1 and CDR2: LNHDA, SQIVND (reference sequence). V lost 9 bases to trimming and J lost 2 bases, with 23 bases between them. Here the CDR3 reads CASQKGAANGGNQPQHF. Written as DNA, the CDR3 is TGTGCCAGCCAAAAAGGGGCCGCTAACGGTGGCAATCAGCCCCAGCATTTT.

This chain links TRBV7-2 with TRBJ1-1; D may be TRBD1 (6 bases). V was clipped by 5 bases and J by 4 bases, with 17 bases between them. This CDR3 region has 15 residues. Germline V gives CDR1 SGHTA, CDR2 FQGNSA. CDR3 nucleotide sequence: TGTGCCAGCAGCCCTGTTGTGGGGGGGCTCACTGAAGCTTTCTTT. Amino acids: CASSPVVGGLTEAFF.

This chain joins TRBV7-2 and TRBJ2-5, with 10 nucleotides matching TRBD2. Germline CDR1 and CDR2: SGHTA and FQGNSA. Trimming removed 4 bases from V and 8 bases from J; junction bases left unmatched: 13. The CDR3 has 16 amino acids. This CDR3 reads CASSSSWTSGRITQYF. DNA for the CDR3: TGTGCCAGCAGCTCGAGCTGGACTAGCGGTCGTATAACCCAGTACTTC.

V gene TRBV30 combines with J gene TRBJ1-6, with D possibly TRBD1 on 5 matching bases. Germline lookup yields CDR1 GTSNPN and CDR2 SVGIG (reference sequence). This CDR3 region has 13 residues. The V end lost 5 bases, the J end lost 7 bases, and 12 bases lay between the germline ends. The CDR3 DNA sequence: TGTGCCTGGGCAGGGTATCGGAATTCACCCCTCCACTTT. The encoded protein is CAWAGYRNSPLHF.

The chain couples TRBV9 to TRBJ2-1; the match to TRBD2 covers 9 bases. Germline assignment: CDR1 SGDLS and CDR2 YYNGEE. Unmatched junction bases numbered 16, after V lost 6 bases and J lost 15 bases. The CDR3 consists of 14 residues. DNA for the CDR3: TGTGCCAGCACCTTAGGGACTAGCCGGGGGGCTCTGTTCTTC. It yields the protein CASTLGTSRGALFF.

J is TRBJ2-5 and V is TRBV12-5; TRBD1 is a possible D gene (5 bases). In germline, CDR1 is LGHNT, CDR2 FRNRAP. Trimming removed 4 bases from V and 5 bases from J, with 8 bases in between. The CDR3 contains 12 residues. CDR3 DNA sequence: TGTGCTAGTGGTTGGGGCGTGGAGACCCAGTACTTC. Translated: CASGWGVETQYF.

This chain connects TRBV20-1 to TRBJ1-5; tentatively, D is TRBD1 (6 bases). Germline loops: CDR1 DFQATT, CDR2 SNEGSKA (reference sequence). The V end was cut by 3 bases, the J end by 4 bases, with 16 bases between. CDR3 length: 15 amino acids. The CDR3 sequence is CSASGGRAPNQPQHF. CDR3 DNA: TGCAGTGCTAGTGGGGGCAGGGCACCGAATCAGCCCCAGCATTTT.

The CDR3 DNA reads TGTGCCAGTAGTGCACGGACGCCGGGGATGAGGTCACCCCTCCACTTT. Protein: CASSARTPGMRSPLHF. The rearrangement joins TRBV19 to TRBJ1-6; D call uncertain. In germline, CDR1 is LNHDA, CDR2 SQIVND (reference sequence). Deletions cut 5 bases from V and 10 bases from J, with 21 bases between. The CDR3 has 16 residues.

This sequence joins TRBV9 and TRBJ2-6; no clear D gene. V was trimmed by 2 bases and J by 3 bases, leaving 3 bases between them. The CDR3 covers 13 residues. Looked up from germline, CDR1 is SGDLS and CDR2 is YYNGEE. The CDR3 loop reads CASSVSGANVLTF. The CDR3 coding sequence is TGTGCCAGCAGCGTGAGTGGGGCCAACGTCCTGACTTTC.

This clone showed up just a few times. The chain uses TRBV9 and TRBJ2-7; 11 positions match TRBD2. Germline V gives CDR1 SGDLS, CDR2 YYNGEE. CDR3 size: 15 residues. The trim removed 0 bases at V and 6 bases at J, leaving 5 bases unmatched. The CDR3 DNA reads TGTGCCAGCAGCGTAGCCGGGCTAGCGGGGGGCGAGCAGTACTTC. Residues: CASSVAGLAGGEQYF.

The chain carries TRBV14 and TRBJ2-5; 9 bases match TRBD2. The CDR3 length is 16 residues. Germline V lookup: CDR1 SGHDN, CDR2 FVKESK. V shed 0 bases and J 2 bases; nucleotides not matched to a gene: 4. DNA of the CDR3: TGTGCCAGCAGCCAAGATCTAGCGGGGTTACAAGAGACCCAGTACTTC. This translates into CASSQDLAGLQETQYF.

The CDR3 DNA is TGTGCCAGCAGGCCAAGTGGGACACATATCGCCGGAGGCTACACCTTC. Translated, it gives CASRPSGTHIAGGYTF. The V and J genes are TRBV14 and TRBJ1-2; D is perhaps TRBD1 (6 bases). Trimming shortened V by 6 bases and J by 8 bases, and 25 bases separated the two germline ends. Germline CDR1 and CDR2: SGHDN and FVKESK. The CDR3 loop spans 16 amino acids. Full variable domain (rest looked up from reference TRBV14 and TRBJ1-2): EAGVTQFPSHSVIEKGQTVTLRCDPISGHDNLYWYRRVMGKEIKFLLHFVKESKQDESGMPNNRFLAERTGGTYSTLKVQPAELEDSGVYFCASRPSGTHIAGGYTFGSGTRLTVV.

The chain recombines TRBV6-6 with TRBJ2-3; 10 nucleotides match TRBD1. From germline, CDR1 is MNHNY and CDR2 SVGAGI (reference sequence). The trim removed 5 bases at V and 5 bases at J, leaving 7 bases unmatched. The CDR3 length is 15 residues. DNA for the CDR3: TGTGCCAGCAGTACCGGGACAGGGGATGGAGATACGCAGTATTTT. It is translated as CASSTGTGDGDTQYF.

The chain has TRBV21-1 and TRBJ2-3; the tabulated D call, TRBD1, remains unverified against the DNA. TRBV21-1 is deemed a pseudogene. The CDR3 is 17 amino acids. The CDR3 nucleotides read TGTGCCAGCAGCAAAGCGCGTGGCAGGGAAAGGACAGATACGCAGTATTTT. It specifies CASSKARGRERTDTQYF.

The chain links TRBV4-2 to TRBJ2-2, with D perhaps TRBD2 (5 bases). The germline V and J ends were trimmed by 4 bases and 3 bases, with 9 bases remaining between them. Germline assignment: CDR1 LGHNA and CDR2 YNFKEQ. The CDR3 is 14 amino acids. The CDR3 region is CASSRTEDTGELFF. DNA of the CDR3: TGTGCCAGCAGCCGAACGGAGGACACCGGGGAGCTGTTTTTT.